Below are 12 T cell receptor beta chains sequenced from a single sample in a study of blood T cell repertoires in COVID-19. Repertoires were generated with immunoSEQ multiplex PCR, while TCRdb's copy carries only in-frame clones and drops some. The data show about 230,000 clones, with roughly 85% seen just once and approximately 2.5% held by the top ten. The sequencing input was peripheral blood. The receptors derive from a woman aged 70-85 years with active or convalescent COVID-19.

The V gene is TRBV6-5, the J gene TRBJ2-1, with D perhaps TRBD2 (7 bases). The CDR3 is made up of 15 amino acids. The germline gives CDR1 MNHEY, CDR2 SVGAGI. Trimming removed 7 bases at V and 6 bases at J, with 19 bases between. CDR3 sequence (DNA): TGTGCCAGCACTCTAGGGGGGGGGAGCAGCAATGAGCAGTTCTTC. Translation gives CASTLGGGSSNEQFF.

CDR3 sequence reads: CASSNKRGAPYNEQFF. CDR3 nucleotides: TGTGCCAGCAGTAACAAGCGGGGGGCCCCCTACAATGAGCAGTTCTTC. The J gene is TRBJ2-1, the V gene TRBV11-2; the match to TRBD2 covers 9 bases. The CDR3 covers 16 residues. Germline trimming cut 6 bases from V and 2 bases from J; bases unmatched to any gene: 8. Per germline, CDR1 SGHAT and CDR2 FQNNGV.

This rearrangement joins TRBV18 to TRBJ1-1, with a weak D call TRBD1 (6 bases). Germline-derived CDR1 and CDR2 are KGHSH and LQKENI. Trimming removed 4 bases from V and 0 bases from J, with 9 bases in between. This CDR3 comprises 14 residues. CDR3 DNA sequence: TGTGCCAGCTCACGGACAGAGTTGAACACTGAAGCTTTCTTT. Translation: CASSRTELNTEAFF.

This clone was counted between two and nine times. This rearrangement joins TRBV7-9 to TRBJ2-3, with D perhaps matching TRBD2 (6 bases). This CDR3 is built from 10 residues. Germline-derived CDR1 and CDR2 are SEHNR and FQNEAQ (reference sequence). Between the trimmed V and J ends, which lost 10 bases and 9 bases, there was a span of 11 bases. CDR3 amino acids: CATWAGTQYF. The CDR3 coding sequence is TGTGCCACCTGGGCGGGGACGCAGTATTTT. Complete variable domain (other parts from reference TRBV7-9 and TRBJ2-3): DTGVSQNPRHKITKRGQNVTFRCDPISEHNRLYWYRQTLGQGPEFLTYFQNEAQLEKSRLLSDRFSAERPKGSFSTLEIQRTEQGDSAMYLCATWAGTQYFGPGTRLTVL.

A note on this clone: This CDR3 is also generated by other DNA sequences in the sample. The chain combines TRBV28 with TRBJ2-7; TRBD1 aligns across 10 bases. The CDR3 is 14 residues long. Germline values: CDR1 MDHEN, CDR2 SYDVKM. The trim removed 6 bases at V and 0 bases at J, leaving 2 bases unmatched. The CDR3: CASRGQGSSYEQYF. The CDR3 DNA sequence: TGTGCCAGCAGGGGACAGGGGTCCTCCTACGAGCAGTACTTC.

In this sample, this clone turned up once. The chain links TRBV5-4 to TRBJ2-5; 8 nucleotides match TRBD1. The CDR3 loop spans 12 amino acids. CDR1 and CDR2 from the germline V gene are SGHNT and YYREEE (reference sequence). Unmatched junction bases numbered 1, after V lost 5 bases and J lost 4 bases. This chain's CDR3 is CASRDRGETQYF. The CDR3 DNA is TGTGCCAGCAGAGACAGGGGAGAGACCCAGTACTTC.

This chain links TRBV6-1 with TRBJ1-3; no firm D call. V was clipped by 3 bases and J by 9 bases, with 15 bases between them. The germline V gene has CDR1 MNHNS and CDR2 SASEGT. The CDR3 has 14 residues. This CDR3 reads CASSETSHGGTIYF. CDR3 nucleotide sequence: TGTGCCAGCAGTGAGACTTCACATGGAGGCACCATATATTTT.

This chain links TRBV5-1 with TRBJ2-7, with D possibly TRBD2 on 5 matching bases. With 4 bases removed from V and 5 bases from J, the gap between germline ends came to 16 bases. The CDR3 has 14 residues. Germline CDR1 and CDR2: SGHRS and YFSETQ. The CDR3 nucleotides are TGCGCCAGCAGCGTTGCGGGTCGGGTCGACGAGCAGTACTTC. This gives the protein CASSVAGRVDEQYF.

The genes are TRBV18 and TRBJ2-1; possible D gene TRBD1, 6 bases. V was cut by 2 bases and J by 2 bases, with 7 bases left in between. This CDR3 is built from 14 residues. Germline lookup yields CDR1 KGHSH and CDR2 LQKENI. CDR3: CASSPGDTYNEQFF. The CDR3 DNA follows: TGTGCCAGCTCACCAGGGGACACCTACAATGAGCAGTTCTTC.

The chain combines TRBV30 with TRBJ2-3, with 9 bases fitting TRBD2. Germline-derived CDR1 and CDR2 are GTSNPN and SVGIG (reference sequence). Trimming at V came to 4 bases and at J to 4 bases, leaving 3 bases not matched to a gene. This CDR3 has 13 amino acids. The CDR3 loop is CAWTPSGADTQYF. The CDR3 coding sequence is TGTGCCTGGACGCCTAGCGGGGCAGATACGCAGTATTTT. The variable domain in full, with the rest retrieved from reference TRBV30 and TRBJ2-3, is SQTIHQWPATLVQPVGSPLSLECTVEGTSNPNLYWYRQAAGRGLQLLFYSVGIGQISSEVPQNLSASRPQDRQFILSSKKLLLSDSGFYLCAWTPSGADTQYFGPGTRLTVL.

V gene TRBV20-1 combines with J gene TRBJ2-4, with 9 bases that match TRBD2. The CDR3 consists of 17 residues. Germline lookup yields CDR1 DFQATT and CDR2 SNEGSKA (reference sequence). The V segment lost 3 bases and the J segment 12 bases; nucleotides outside the gene matches: 21. This CDR3 is CSASSAPLAGRDGDQYF. CDR3 DNA: TGCAGTGCTAGTAGCGCCCCTCTAGCGGGGAGGGATGGGGATCAGTACTTC.

This clone was found once. The sample contains more than one DNA sequence encoding this CDR3. V usage is TRBV5-1 and J usage is TRBJ2-5; 9 positions match TRBD1. With V trimmed by 1 base and J by 5 bases, 3 bases remained unmatched. The CDR3 has 14 amino acids. Germline CDR1 and CDR2: SGHRS and YFSETQ. The CDR3 bases are TGCGCCAGCAGCTTGACAGGGGGCGGGGAGACCCAGTACTTC. Its translation is CASSLTGGGETQYF.